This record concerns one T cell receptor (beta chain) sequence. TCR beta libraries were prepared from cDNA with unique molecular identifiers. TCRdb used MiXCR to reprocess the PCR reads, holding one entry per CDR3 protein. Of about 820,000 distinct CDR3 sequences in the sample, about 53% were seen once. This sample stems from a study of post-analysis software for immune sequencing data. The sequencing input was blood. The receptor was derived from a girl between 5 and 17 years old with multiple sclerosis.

CDR3 DNA sequence: TGTGCCAGCAGTCCCGCAGATGTCCGGGGGGGCAATCAGCCCCAGCATTTT. This codes for CASSPADVRGGNQPQHF. The chain couples TRBV12-3 or TRBV12-4 to TRBJ1-5; D possibly corresponds to TRBD1 (5 bases). V lost 5 bases and J 2 bases, leaving 19 bases between the germline ends. The CDR3 is made up of 17 amino acids.